These 9 T cell receptor beta chains were all obtained from the same sample, sequenced in a study of early T cells in non-severe SARS-CoV-2 infection. In TCRdb, the 5' RACE reads were re-called with MiXCR into one record per CDR3 protein. This table has about 60,000 distinct CDR3 sequences, roughly a fifth appearing once. The specimen comprised whole blood, sampled at baseline. These receptors all come from an adult who was a healthcare worker with PCR-confirmed SARS-CoV-2 infection or an uninfected control (not recorded which).

The chain links TRBV5-1 to TRBJ2-7; possibly TRBD2 for D (6 bases). Trimming stripped 6 bases from V and 0 bases from J, with 19 bases between. The CDR3 is made up of 16 amino acids. CDR1 is SGHRS, CDR2 YFSETQ, per germline. The CDR3 spells CASTRGFTRASYEQYF. The CDR3 DNA follows: TGCGCCAGCACCCGGGGGTTCACAAGAGCCTCCTACGAGCAGTACTTC.

This chain joins TRBV6-5 and TRBJ1-3; D gene ambiguous. The V end was cut by 6 bases, the J end by 1 base, with 7 bases between. The CDR3 length is 13 residues. Germline CDR1 MNHEY, CDR2 SVGAGI. CDR3 amino acids: CASRRPSGNTIYF. The CDR3, as DNA: TGTGCCAGCAGGCGTCCTTCTGGAAACACCATATATTTT.

This clonotype was detected ten times or more. The chain combines TRBV29-1 with TRBJ1-1; D unclear. Germline CDR1 reads SQVTM; CDR2 reads ANQGSEA. Deletions cut 4 bases from V and 4 bases from J, with 10 bases between. CDR3 length equals 12 residues. The CDR3 bases are TGCAGCGTTGGATGGGGAGGCACTGAAGCTTTCTTT. Protein sequence: CSVGWGGTEAFF.

This chain connects TRBV6-1 to TRBJ2-7; D is perhaps TRBD1 (5 bases). The CDR3 is 16 amino acids. Trimming removed 2 bases at V and 6 bases at J, with 20 bases between. Germline V gene sequence: CDR1 MNHNS, CDR2 SASEGT. This CDR3 is CASSERPPTLQVEQYF. In nucleotides, the CDR3 is TGTGCCAGCAGTGAACGGCCACCCACACTACAGGTCGAGCAGTACTTC.

The table lists this clonotype with a few counts. The chain links TRBV30 to TRBJ2-7; D gene unclear. The germline CDR1 and CDR2 sequences are GTSNPN and SVGIG (reference sequence). CDR3 length equals 12 residues. Trimming pared 1 base from V and 1 base from J, leaving 5 bases between. CDR3 loop: CAWSGRSYEQYF. Written as DNA, the CDR3 is TGTGCCTGGAGTGGACGGTCCTACGAGCAGTACTTC.

V and J are TRBV5-1 and TRBJ2-7; D may be TRBD1 or TRBD2 (5 bases each). Germline CDR1 SGHRS, CDR2 YFSETQ. The CDR3 is 12 residues long. The V gene lost 0 bases and the J gene lost 6 bases, with 7 bases spanning the gap. This CDR3 reads CASSLAGSEQYF. DNA for the CDR3: TGCGCCAGCAGCTTGGCAGGGAGCGAGCAGTACTTC.

This chain connects TRBV6-2 or TRBV6-3 to TRBJ1-2; maybe TRBD1 (5 bases). The CDR3 is 14 residues long. With 4 bases removed from V and 3 bases from J, the gap between germline ends came to 12 bases. The germline V gene has CDR1 MNHEY and CDR2 SVGEGT. In DNA, the CDR3 is TGTGCCAGCAGTTGGGACCCAGCCGACTATGGCTACACCTTC. Translated, it gives CASSWDPADYGYTF.

This clonotype was picked up a small number of times. CDR3 protein: CASRRGPEELFF. The CDR3 bases are TGTGCCAGCCGGAGGGGGCCTGAGGAACTGTTTTTT. V is TRBV19 and J is TRBJ1-4, with 7 bases that match TRBD1. The CDR3 is 12 residues long. The V and J ends lost 9 bases and 12 bases, in that order; junction bases with no gene match: 10. The V gene's germline CDR1 is LNHDA and CDR2 SQIVND (reference sequence).

This clonotype has ten or more counts. This chain links TRBV12-3 or TRBV12-4 with TRBJ2-2, with D possibly being TRBD1 (6 bases). V was pared by 6 bases and J by 2 bases, with 13 bases between. This CDR3 region has 15 residues. The CDR3 DNA is TGTGCCAGCAGCCCCGACAGGATCAACACCGGGGAGCTGTTTTTT. Amino acids: CASSPDRINTGELFF.